This T cell receptor beta chain was documented in a study of PD-1 blockade in classical Hodgkin lymphoma (TCRdb year 2020). Background on the whole study: Nivolumab dosing was 3 mg/kg intravenously every 2 weeks, continuing until either disease progression or unacceptable toxicity. A peripheral blood immune signature of response to PD-1 blockade in classical Hodgkin lymphoma was defined using TCR beta sequencing and CyTOF. The study at large found these results: Trial patients achieving complete response had baseline diversity similar to newly diagnosed patients, whereas partial responders and progressors had significantly lower diversity. Lower diversity was seen in patients whose nivolumab began less than 1 year after ASCT, and these patients were left out of later analyses so that immune reconstitution would not confound the results. The study covered only a single clinical trial cohort, and the causes of the repertoire differences, possibly disease activity or prior therapy, were still not defined. A significant rise by C4D1 was seen in CD4+ but not CD8+ TCR diversity (p=0.0027 vs p=0.16), with the rise being most apparent in complete responders (p=0.02). Baseline TCR diversity was reported to be lower in newly diagnosed patients than in healthy donors and to be lower still in relapsed/refractory patients.

The meaning of the sample's time point label: cycle 2 day 1 (C2D1) of nivolumab. Every trial patient had relapsed following autologous stem cell transplantation, and prior brentuximab vedotin exposure was what differed among cohorts A, B and C. The trial cohort comprised 56 patients with relapsed/refractory classical Hodgkin lymphoma whose best overall responses were complete response, partial response or progressive disease. Single-agent nivolumab was administered to trial patients in the multi-cohort phase II CheckMate 205 trial. An independent review committee assessed best overall response by applying the 2007 International Working Group response criteria. Trial PBMCs were collected just before the start of nivolumab (C1D1) and during therapy at cycle 2 day 1 and cycle 4 day 1. After peripheral blood was drawn into 8 mL Vacutainer Cell Preparation Tubes, PBMCs were isolated by centrifugation and then cryopreserved.

The Qiagen DNeasy kit was used to extract genomic DNA both from unsorted PBMCs and from the negatively selected CD4+ and CD8+ fractions. TCR beta CDR3 regions were amplified by immunoSEQ multiplex PCR using primers annealing to V and J segments. A synthetic immune receptor repertoire was used to minimize amplification bias, and any remaining bias was removed computationally after sequencing. On the authors' methods: Custom Python scripts were used to quantify repertoire diversity as the Shannon entropy index. Unsorted, CD4+ and CD8+ repertoires were analyzed separately, except in combined analyses where CD4+ and CD8+ sequences were merged in silico. A clone counted as expanded when the clone's frequency after treatment rose at least 2-fold relative to C1D1, and clones undetected at baseline were given a pseudocount of 0.5. Singleton clones were defined as clones with 0 or 1 copy at C1D1, and non-singleton clones were defined as clones with 2 or more copies. By matching protein sequences in sorted samples from the same patient, clones expanded in unsorted samples were annotated as CD4+, CD8+ or unknown. Wilcoxon tests on paired samples were used to test changes in diversity from C1D1 to C4D1. TCRdb carries this immuneACCESS record with in-frame sequences only. Its versions omit some clonotypes, under half of them owing to an unresolved V gene in the studies checked, with the rest unexplained. V, J and clone size were drawn from that table, and D and trimming were deduced from the DNA. The sample data list more than 90,000 clones, and more than 85% of these were observed just once. The top ten clonotypes cover around 6.6% of the sample.

For this clone: Its target antigen remains unknown. No much larger clonotype is one base removed from it; base qualities were not supplied.

Measured from the cysteine to the phenylalanine, the CDR3 is 14 residues long. Only CDR3 DNA remains: 42 bases, in frame from the first base. The V end loses 3 bases and the J end loses 5 bases, and a stretch of 10 bases separates them. Reading the germline V gene (reference sequence) gives CDR1 LNHNV and CDR2 YYDKDF. The origin of this receptor is a human donor with classical Hodgkin lymphoma. The material was peripheral blood mononuclear cells (PBMCs), obtained before the second cycle of nivolumab. The V and J segments used are TRBV15 and TRBJ1-4; the D gene lacks a confident call. The CDR3 has the sequence CATSSDDGNEKLFF. The DNA sequence follows: TGTGCCACCAGCAGCGATGACGGGAATGAAAAACTGTTTTTT.